The clone carrying this T cell receptor (beta chain) was counted once. The V gene lost 4 bases and the J gene lost 5 bases, with 8 bases spanning the gap. Germline V CDR1 and CDR2: SQVTM, ANQGSEA. This CDR3 spans 11 amino acids. The record originates from a study of OX40 agonist ivuxolimab in advanced cancers. Whole-study context: Each patient was given ivuxolimab into a vein every 2 weeks, at 0.01 to 10 mg/kg.

Here immunoSEQ multiplex PCR was the method, and the copy in TCRdb shows in-frame clones only, minus some. The sample includes 60,000 to 70,000 clones, approximately 86% of them seen just once. The receptor's source is an adult with an advanced solid tumor such as melanoma, head and neck, liver or kidney cancer. Sequenced material: CD4+ or CD8+ T cells sorted from blood, taken in a trial of the OX40 agonist ivuxolimab. This sequence joins TRBV29-1 and TRBJ2-5, with D perhaps assigned TRBD1 or TRBD2 (5 bases each). CDR3 amino acids: CSVVGEETQYF. In nucleotides, the CDR3 is TGCAGCGTTGTAGGGGAGGAGACCCAGTACTTC.